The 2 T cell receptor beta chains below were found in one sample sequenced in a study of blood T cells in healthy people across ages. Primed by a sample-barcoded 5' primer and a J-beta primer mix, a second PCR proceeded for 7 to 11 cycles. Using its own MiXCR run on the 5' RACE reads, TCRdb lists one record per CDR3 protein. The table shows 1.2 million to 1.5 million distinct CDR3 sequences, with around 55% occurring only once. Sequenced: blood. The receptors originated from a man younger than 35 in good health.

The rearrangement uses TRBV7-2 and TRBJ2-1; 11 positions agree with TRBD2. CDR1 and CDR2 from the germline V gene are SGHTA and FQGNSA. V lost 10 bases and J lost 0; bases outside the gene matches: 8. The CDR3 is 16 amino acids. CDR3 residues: CATGLAGLSSYNEQFF. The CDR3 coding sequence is TGTGCCACCGGACTAGCGGGCCTATCCTCCTACAATGAGCAGTTCTTC.

The CDR3 loop reads CASSEQGLGTQYF. CDR3 coding DNA: TGTGCCAGCAGTGAACAGGGACTAGGGACCCAGTACTTC. The chain has TRBV25-1 and TRBJ2-5; TRBD2 matches 8 bases. V was clipped by 2 bases and J by 7 bases; unmatched bases: 3. The CDR3 has 13 residues. Germline loops: CDR1 MGHDK, CDR2 SYGVNS.